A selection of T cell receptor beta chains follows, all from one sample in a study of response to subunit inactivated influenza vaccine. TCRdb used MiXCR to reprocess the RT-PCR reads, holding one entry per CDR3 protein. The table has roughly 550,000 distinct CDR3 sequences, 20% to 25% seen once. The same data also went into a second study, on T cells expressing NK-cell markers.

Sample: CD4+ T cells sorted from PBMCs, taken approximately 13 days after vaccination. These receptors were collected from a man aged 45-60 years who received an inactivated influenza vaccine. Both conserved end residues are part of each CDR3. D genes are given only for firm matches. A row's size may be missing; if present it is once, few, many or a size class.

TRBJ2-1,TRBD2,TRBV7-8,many,TGTGCCAGCAGCCTCACGCGCGGGGGGAATGAGCAGTTCTTC,CASSLTRGGNEQFF
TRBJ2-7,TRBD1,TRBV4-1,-,TGCGCCAGCAGCCAAGAAGTGACAGGGTCCTACGAGCAGTACTTC,CASSQEVTGSYEQYF
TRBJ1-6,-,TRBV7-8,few,TGTGCCAGCAGCTTACCGTCTGAATTTTCACCCCTCCACTTT,CASSLPSEFSPLHF
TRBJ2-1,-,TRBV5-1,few,TGCGCCAGCAGCGAACCCGGGACGGCCCCCCACAATGAGCAGTTCTTC,CASSEPGTAPHNEQFF
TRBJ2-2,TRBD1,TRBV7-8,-,TGTGCCAGCAGCTTAGGGGGACAGCTTACCGGGGAGCTGTTTTTT,CASSLGGQLTGELFF
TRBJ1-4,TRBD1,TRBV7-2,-,TGTGCCAGCAGCTTAAGTCAGGGGGCAAGGAGGGAAAAACTGTTTTTT,CASSLSQGARREKLFF
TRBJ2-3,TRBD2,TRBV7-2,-,TGTGCCAGCAGCAAAGGCGGCGGGGGGCCCAATCCGCAGTATTTT,CASSKGGGGPNPQYF
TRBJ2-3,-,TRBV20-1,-,TGCAGCCACTCGAGCATCGCAGATACGCAGTATTTT,CSHSSIADTQYF
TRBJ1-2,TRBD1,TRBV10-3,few,TGTGCCATCAGTGAGTACGGGACAGATAAGAGGATTAACTATGGCTACACCTTC,CAISEYGTDKRINYGYTF
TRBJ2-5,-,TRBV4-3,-,TGCGCCAGCAGCCAAGATCGGGCTTCGTTGGGGACCCAGTACTTC,CASSQDRASLGTQYF
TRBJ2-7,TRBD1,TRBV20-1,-,TGCAGTGCTAGTGCTTGGGACAGGAGCTACGAGCAGTACTTC,CSASAWDRSYEQYF
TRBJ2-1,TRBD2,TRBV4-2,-,TGTGCCAGCAGCCAAACTAGCGGGACCCCCAATGAGCAGTTCTTC,CASSQTSGTPNEQFF
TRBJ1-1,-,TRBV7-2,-,TGTGCCAGCACTTCCCAGAACACTGAAGCTTTCTTT,CASTSQNTEAFF
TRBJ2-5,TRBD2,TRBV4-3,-,TGCGCCAGCAGCCAGGGACCGGGACTAGCCTCGGAGACCCAGTACTTC,CASSQGPGLASETQYF
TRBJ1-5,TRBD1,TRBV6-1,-,TGTGCCAGCAGCCCACCCGGGACAGCTAGCAATCAGCCCCAGCATTTT,CASSPPGTASNQPQHF
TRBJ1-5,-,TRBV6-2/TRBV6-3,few,TGTGCCAGCAGCTTTTGGGGGGGCAATCAGCCCCAGCATTTT,CASSFWGGNQPQHF
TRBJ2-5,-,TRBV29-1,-,TGCAGCGTTGTGCCCCGGGACTTCTCGTACCAAGAGACCCAGTACTTC,CSVVPRDFSYQETQYF
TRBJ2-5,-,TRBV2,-,TGTGCCAGCAACGGTGGGTTTCTGGAGACCCAGTACTTC,CASNGGFLETQYF
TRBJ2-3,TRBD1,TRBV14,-,TGTGCCAGCAGCCCAGGACAGGACACAGATACGCAGTATTTT,CASSPGQDTDTQYF
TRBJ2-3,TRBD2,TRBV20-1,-,TGCAGTGCTGGGGGGGAGGCGCAGTATTTT,CSAGGEAQYF
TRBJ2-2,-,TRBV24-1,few,TGTGCCACTGCAGCAGGCGTGAACACCGGGGAGCTGTTTTTT,CATAAGVNTGELFF
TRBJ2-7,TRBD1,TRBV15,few,TGTGCCACCAGCCCACGGACAGGGGGCTCCTACGAGCAGTACTTC,CATSPRTGGSYEQYF
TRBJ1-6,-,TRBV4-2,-,TGTGCCAGCAGCCAAGAACGAGCTAATAATTCACCCCTCCACTTT,CASSQERANNSPLHF
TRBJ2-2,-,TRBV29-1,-,TGCAGCGTTGAAAAGGGGTACACCGGGGAGCTGTTTTTT,CSVEKGYTGELFF
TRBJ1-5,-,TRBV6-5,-,TGTGCCAGCAGTTATGGGCAGGAGAACAATCAGCCCCAGCATTTT,CASSYGQENNQPQHF
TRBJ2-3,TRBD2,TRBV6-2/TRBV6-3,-,TGTGCCAGCAAGTGGGTAGGACTAGCGGGGGATACGCAGTATTTT,CASKWVGLAGDTQYF
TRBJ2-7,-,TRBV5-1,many,TGCGCCAGCAGCTTGGCCGGGATCAACGAGCAGTACTTC,CASSLAGINEQYF
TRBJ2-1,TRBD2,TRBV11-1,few,TGTGCCAGCAGCCCTATAGCGGGAGGGCCGTACAATGAGCAGTTCTTC,CASSPIAGGPYNEQFF
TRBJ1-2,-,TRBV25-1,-,TGTGCCAGCAGTGATCAGGGTTTGGCATGGGGCTACACCTTC,CASSDQGLAWGYTF
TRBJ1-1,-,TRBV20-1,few,TGCAGTGCTAAGGATCCTAACACTGAAGCTTTCTTT,CSAKDPNTEAFF
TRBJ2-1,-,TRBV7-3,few,TGTGCCAGCAGCTTAACTCTCACTAGTTACAATGAGCAGTTCTTC,CASSLTLTSYNEQFF
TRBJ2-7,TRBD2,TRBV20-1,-,TGCAGTGCTATTTCGGGACTAGCAGGGGACGAGCAGTACTTC,CSAISGLAGDEQYF
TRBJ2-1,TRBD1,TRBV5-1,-,TGCGCCAGCAGCTTTGGTTTCGGGCGGACAGGGGGCCGCAATGAGCAGTTCTTC,CASSFGFGRTGGRNEQFF
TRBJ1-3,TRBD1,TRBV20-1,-,TGCAGTGCCCAAAGGACAGGGTTCGGAAACACCATATATTTT,CSAQRTGFGNTIYF